Listed below are T cell receptor beta chains from one sample, sequenced in a study of Ad26.COV2.S vaccination and SARS-CoV-2 variants. TCRdb keeps only in-frame clones here, not all; method: immunoSEQ multiplex PCR. The sample lists about 450,000 clones; 75% to 90% were seen once. The sequenced sample was peripheral blood, obtained in a trial of Ad26.COV2.S vaccine versus placebo. These TCRs come from a person between 18 and 59 years old who received the Ad26.COV2.S COVID-19 vaccine or a placebo. Both conserved end residues are part of each CDR3. A D gene is named only where the DNA matches it firmly. Rows may omit the clone size; those that give it use once, few, many or a size class.

V: TRBV13
size: -
J: TRBJ2-3
D: -
CDR3: CASSLGLRETTDTQYF
DNA: TGTGCCAGCAGCTTAGGCCTGAGGGAGACGACCGATACGCAGTATTTT

V: TRBV2
size: -
J: TRBJ1-4
D: TRBD1
CDR3: CASSDDRVGEKLFF
DNA: TGTGCCAGCAGTGACGACAGGGTTGGGGAAAAACTGTTTTTT

V: TRBV5-4
size: -
J: TRBJ1-3
D: -
CDR3: CASSSTPGGGNTIYF
DNA: TGTGCCAGCAGCTCGACGCCGGGAGGTGGAAACACCATATATTTT

V: TRBV29-1
size: -
J: TRBJ1-3
D: -
CDR3: CSHRGGGNTIYF
DNA: TGCAGCCATCGTGGGGGGGGAAACACCATATATTTT

V: TRBV7-3
size: -
J: TRBJ2-2
D: -
CDR3: CASSLAPPGAGELFF
DNA: TGTGCCAGCAGCTTAGCCCCCCCAGGGGCTGGGGAGCTGTTTTTT

V: TRBV15
size: -
J: TRBJ1-1
D: -
CDR3: CATSRDNRVNTEAFF
DNA: TGTGCCACCAGCAGAGATAACAGGGTCAACACTGAAGCTTTCTTT

V: TRBV5-1
size: -
J: TRBJ2-3
D: -
CDR3: CASSLVGQADTQYF
DNA: TGCGCCAGCAGCCTGGTAGGCCAGGCGGATACGCAGTATTTT

V: TRBV7-8
size: -
J: TRBJ2-1
D: TRBD1
CDR3: CASDFPGQGNSYNEQFF
DNA: TGTGCCAGCGATTTTCCGGGACAGGGTAATTCCTACAATGAGCAGTTCTTC

V: TRBV24-1
size: -
J: TRBJ2-3
D: -
CDR3: CATSDYGGSTDTQYF
DNA: TGTGCCACCAGTGATTACGGGGGAAGCACAGATACGCAGTATTTT

V: TRBV10-3
size: -
J: TRBJ2-3
D: -
CDR3: CAISESADTQYF
DNA: TGTGCCATCAGTGAGTCAGCAGATACGCAGTATTTT

V: TRBV5-1
size: few
J: TRBJ1-3
D: -
CDR3: CASSSSGQNSGNTIYF
DNA: TGCGCCAGCAGCTCAAGCGGCCAGAACTCTGGAAACACCATATATTTT

V: TRBV7-2
size: -
J: TRBJ2-5
D: TRBD2
CDR3: CASSYQRGQETQYF
DNA: TGTGCCAGCAGCTACCAGCGGGGACAAGAGACCCAGTACTTC

V: TRBV5-8
size: -
J: TRBJ1-1
D: -
CDR3: CASSFFVGTLNTEAFF
DNA: TGTGCCAGCAGCTTCTTCGTGGGGACCCTGAACACTGAAGCTTTCTTT

V: TRBV5-5
size: -
J: TRBJ2-5
D: TRBD2
CDR3: CASSPRASSGRETQYF
DNA: TGTGCCAGCAGCCCCCGCGCGTCTAGCGGGAGAGAGACCCAGTACTTC

V: TRBV4-3
size: -
J: TRBJ2-7
D: -
CDR3: CASSQDYVLYEQYF
DNA: TGCGCCAGCAGCCAAGATTATGTCCTCTACGAGCAGTACTTC

V: TRBV10-2
size: once
J: TRBJ2-5
D: -
CDR3: CATYWAGGKTQYF
DNA: TGCGCCACCTACTGGGCCGGGGGAAAGACCCAGTACTTC

V: TRBV4-1
size: -
J: TRBJ1-6
D: -
CDR3: CASSQDTRGSPLHF
DNA: TGCGCCAGCAGCCAAGATACGCGGGGTTCACCCCTCCACTTT

V: TRBV11-3
size: -
J: TRBJ1-1
D: -
CDR3: CASSLHENTEAFF
DNA: TGTGCCAGCAGCCTACACGAGAACACTGAAGCTTTCTTT

V: TRBV5-5
size: -
J: TRBJ1-1
D: -
CDR3: CASFREVVNTEAFF
DNA: TGTGCCAGCTTCCGCGAGGTGGTGAACACTGAAGCTTTCTTT

V: TRBV9
size: -
J: TRBJ2-5
D: -
CDR3: CASSPHPVDQETQYF
DNA: TGTGCCAGCAGCCCCCACCCCGTCGACCAAGAGACCCAGTACTTC

V: TRBV18
size: -
J: TRBJ1-2
D: -
CDR3: CASSPQGPADYGYTF
DNA: TGTGCCAGCTCACCACAGGGGCCGGCAGACTATGGCTACACCTTC

V: TRBV5-1
size: -
J: TRBJ2-5
D: TRBD2
CDR3: CASSLGLAGGRETQYF
DNA: TGCGCCAGCAGCTTGGGGCTAGCGGGGGGCCGGGAGACCCAGTACTTC

V: TRBV5-5
size: -
J: TRBJ2-3
D: TRBD2
CDR3: CASSLWGTSDSTDTQYF
DNA: TGTGCCAGCAGCTTGTGGGGGACTAGCGATAGCACAGATACGCAGTATTTT

V: TRBV5-1
size: -
J: TRBJ1-2
D: -
CDR3: CASSGQGRYGYTF
DNA: TGCGCCAGCAGTGGGCAGGGTCGCTATGGCTACACCTTC

V: TRBV18
size: -
J: TRBJ2-7
D: TRBD1
CDR3: CASSPNPGQFYEQYF
DNA: TGTGCCAGCTCACCCAACCCGGGACAGTTCTACGAGCAGTACTTC

V: TRBV7-8
size: -
J: TRBJ1-3
D: -
CDR3: CASSPQSTDGNTIYF
DNA: TGTGCCAGCAGCCCGCAGTCGACGGACGGAAACACCATATATTTT

V: TRBV2
size: -
J: TRBJ1-1
D: TRBD1
CDR3: CASSEITPQGGFEAFF
DNA: TGTGCCAGCAGTGAGATTACACCGCAGGGGGGGTTTGAAGCTTTCTTT

V: TRBV5-6
size: -
J: TRBJ1-6
D: -
CDR3: CASSPIRSYNSPLHF
DNA: TGTGCCAGCAGCCCGATCAGGTCCTATAATTCACCCCTCCACTTT

V: TRBV3-1/TRBV3-2
size: -
J: TRBJ1-5
D: TRBD1
CDR3: CASSSGQGTQPQHF
DNA: TGTGCCAGCAGCTCGGGACAGGGAACTCAGCCCCAGCATTTT

V: TRBV6-2/TRBV6-3
size: -
J: TRBJ2-7
D: -
CDR3: CASSRVFYEQYF
DNA: TGTGCCAGCAGTCGGGTTTTCTACGAGCAGTACTTC

V: TRBV19
size: -
J: TRBJ1-1
D: -
CDR3: CASSATGRHTEAFF
DNA: TGTGCCAGTAGTGCGACCGGGAGGCACACTGAAGCTTTCTTT

V: TRBV27
size: -
J: TRBJ1-4
D: -
CDR3: CASSRGTPEKLFF
DNA: TGTGCCAGCAGTAGAGGGACACCTGAAAAACTGTTTTTT

V: TRBV10-3
size: -
J: TRBJ2-5
D: TRBD1
CDR3: CAISALQGAQETQYF
DNA: TGTGCCATCAGTGCGCTACAGGGGGCACAGGAGACCCAGTACTTC

V: TRBV5-1
size: -
J: TRBJ2-1
D: TRBD2
CDR3: CASSWTSGFSYNEQFF
DNA: TGCGCCAGCAGCTGGACTAGCGGATTCTCCTACAATGAGCAGTTCTTC

V: TRBV9
size: -
J: TRBJ1-2
D: TRBD1
CDR3: CASSSTGANYGYTF
DNA: TGTGCCAGCAGCTCGACAGGGGCTAACTATGGCTACACCTTC

V: TRBV7-2
size: -
J: TRBJ2-3
D: -
CDR3: CASSFGLSTDTQYF
DNA: TGTGCCAGCAGCTTCGGGCTTAGCACAGATACGCAGTATTTT

V: TRBV2
size: -
J: TRBJ1-5
D: -
CDR3: CASSGPGWKSQPQHF
DNA: TGTGCCAGCAGTGGCCCTGGGTGGAAAAGCCAGCCCCAGCATTTT

V: TRBV5-1
size: -
J: TRBJ1-2
D: TRBD1
CDR3: CASSLAGQEIWSYTF
DNA: TGCGCCAGCAGCTTGGCCGGACAGGAGATATGGAGCTACACCTTC

V: TRBV3-1/TRBV3-2
size: -
J: TRBJ2-1
D: TRBD2
CDR3: CASSQEGRGLPYYNEQFF
DNA: TGTGCCAGCAGCCAAGAAGGAAGGGGACTACCTTACTACAATGAGCAGTTCTTC

V: TRBV7-3
size: once
J: TRBJ1-2
D: -
CDR3: CASSLRPDAGYTF
DNA: TGTGCCAGCAGCCTAAGACCGGATGCAGGCTACACCTTC

V: TRBV29-1
size: -
J: TRBJ1-2
D: -
CDR3: CSVAPYSDGYTF
DNA: TGCAGCGTTGCCCCATATTCCGATGGCTACACCTTC

V: TRBV5-1
size: -
J: TRBJ2-1
D: TRBD2
CDR3: CASTSGGSSYNEQFF
DNA: TGCGCCAGCACCTCGGGCGGGAGCTCCTACAATGAGCAGTTCTTC

V: TRBV11-1
size: -
J: TRBJ2-2
D: -
CDR3: CASSLAGAGGELFF
DNA: TGTGCCAGCAGCTTAGCAGGGGCCGGCGGGGAGCTGTTTTTT

V: TRBV28
size: -
J: TRBJ1-1
D: -
CDR3: CARSGTGRGGAFF
DNA: TGTGCCCGCAGTGGAACGGGGAGGGGGGGAGCTTTCTTT

V: TRBV7-3
size: -
J: TRBJ2-5
D: -
CDR3: CASSPPAVRETQYF
DNA: TGTGCCAGCAGCCCCCCGGCCGTTCGGGAGACCCAGTACTTC

V: TRBV7-2
size: -
J: TRBJ1-1
D: -
CDR3: CASSLGPDTEAFF
DNA: TGTGCCAGCAGCTTAGGTCCTGACACTGAAGCTTTCTTT

V: TRBV28
size: -
J: TRBJ2-2
D: -
CDR3: CASSSGGTGELFF
DNA: TGTGCCAGCAGTTCCGGGGGCACCGGGGAGCTGTTTTTT

V: TRBV7-8
size: -
J: TRBJ1-1
D: -
CDR3: CASSLAGNVGAFF
DNA: TGTGCCAGCAGCTTAGCGGGAAACGTCGGAGCTTTCTTT

V: TRBV21-1
size: -
J: TRBJ1-6
D: -
CDR3: CASSFGPNSGNSPLHF
DNA: TGTGCCAGCAGTTTTGGGCCGAACAGCGGGAATTCACCCCTCCACTTT

V: TRBV7-8
size: -
J: TRBJ1-6
D: -
CDR3: CASSLGGLGSPLHF
DNA: TGTGCCAGCAGCTTGGGAGGTCTAGGTTCACCCCTCCACTTT

V: TRBV6-5
size: -
J: TRBJ2-3
D: TRBD2
CDR3: CASSYSTSGDTDTQYF
DNA: TGTGCCAGCAGTTACTCTACTAGCGGGGACACAGATACGCAGTATTTT

V: TRBV18
size: -
J: TRBJ1-2
D: -
CDR3: CASSQFSTGTANYGYTF
DNA: TGTGCCAGCTCACAATTTTCTACAGGAACAGCTAACTATGGCTACACCTTC

V: TRBV7-2
size: -
J: TRBJ2-1
D: TRBD2
CDR3: CASSLALAGRNEQFF
DNA: TGTGCCAGCAGCTTAGCCCTAGCGGGGAGAAATGAGCAGTTCTTC

V: TRBV11-1
size: -
J: TRBJ1-6
D: -
CDR3: CASTSRGLGNSPLHF
DNA: TGTGCCAGCACTTCGAGGGGGTTGGGGAATTCACCCCTCCACTTT

V: TRBV24-1
size: -
J: TRBJ2-5
D: TRBD2
CDR3: CATSDSKAGGETQYF
DNA: TGTGCCACCAGTGATTCGAAAGCGGGGGGAGAGACCCAGTACTTC

V: TRBV5-6
size: -
J: TRBJ1-1
D: -
CDR3: CASSPAGEAENTEAFF
DNA: TGTGCCAGCAGCCCCGCAGGGGAAGCAGAGAACACTGAAGCTTTCTTT

V: TRBV7-3
size: -
J: TRBJ2-3
D: TRBD2
CDR3: CASSEGTSGAHTQYF
DNA: TGTGCCAGCTCGGAGGGGACTAGCGGGGCCCATACGCAGTATTTT

V: TRBV3-1/TRBV3-2
size: -
J: TRBJ2-5
D: -
CDR3: CASSYLWAQYF
DNA: TGTGCCAGCAGCTACCTATGGGCCCAGTACTTC

V: TRBV20-1
size: -
J: TRBJ1-1
D: -
CDR3: CSASRNTEAFF
DNA: TGCAGTGCTAGTAGGAACACTGAAGCTTTCTTT

V: TRBV5-1
size: -
J: TRBJ1-3
D: -
CDR3: CASSLDPSGNTIYF
DNA: TGCGCCAGCAGCTTGGACCCCTCTGGAAACACCATATATTTT